This TCR beta chain was identified during a study of identical twins. A template switching step contributed a universal primer site, while unique molecular identifiers were present in the cDNA. Via MiXCR, TCRdb re-called the 5' RACE reads, giving one row per CDR3 protein. The sample gives approximately 630,000 distinct CDR3 sequences, roughly 7.2% of which show up once; around 1.6% is in the top ten. This CDR3 comprises 14 residues. Germline V gives CDR1 KGHDR, CDR2 SFDVKD. Trimming removed 3 bases from V and 5 bases from J; junction bases left unmatched: 1. The study, taken as a whole, reports: Partly confounded zero-insertion analyses could result from invariant MAIT and iNKT cells. Whereas memory repertoires showed no such difference, abundant cord blood beta clonotypes carried fewer insertions.

This clonotype occurred many times. The antigen is not known. This sample also appeared in a second study, on yellow fever vaccine responses in identical twins.

The chain couples TRBV24-1 to TRBJ2-1, with 9 positions matching TRBD2. The sequencing input was PBMCs. This receptor was identified in a woman aged 18-29 years in good health. The CDR3: CATSDRLADNEQFF. The CDR3 region has the DNA TGTGCCACCAGTGATAGACTAGCGGACAATGAGCAGTTCTTC.